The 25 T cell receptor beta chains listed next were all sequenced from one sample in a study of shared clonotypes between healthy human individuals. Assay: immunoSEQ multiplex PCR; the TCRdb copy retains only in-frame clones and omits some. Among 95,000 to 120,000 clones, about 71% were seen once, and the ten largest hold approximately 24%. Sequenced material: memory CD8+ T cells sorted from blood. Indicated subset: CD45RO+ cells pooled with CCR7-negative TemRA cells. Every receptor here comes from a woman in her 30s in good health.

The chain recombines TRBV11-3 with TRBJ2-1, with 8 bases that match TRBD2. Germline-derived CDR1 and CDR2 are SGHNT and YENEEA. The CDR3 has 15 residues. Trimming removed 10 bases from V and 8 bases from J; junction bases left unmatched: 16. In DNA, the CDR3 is TGTGCCACCCCCTCGTCGGGACTAGTTTTCCATGAGCAGTTCTTC. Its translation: CATPSSGLVFHEQFF.

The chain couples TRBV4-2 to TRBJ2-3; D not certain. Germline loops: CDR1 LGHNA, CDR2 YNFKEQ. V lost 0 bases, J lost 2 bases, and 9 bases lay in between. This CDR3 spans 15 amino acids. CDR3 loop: CASSQEETHTDTQYF. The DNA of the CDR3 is TGTGCCAGCAGCCAAGAAGAGACACACACAGATACGCAGTATTTT.

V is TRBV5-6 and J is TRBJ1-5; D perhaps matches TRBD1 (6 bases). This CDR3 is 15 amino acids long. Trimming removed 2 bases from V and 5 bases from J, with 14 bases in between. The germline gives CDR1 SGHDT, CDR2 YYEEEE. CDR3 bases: TGTGCCAGCAGCTTTAATATGAGGGGGGATCAGCCCCAGCATTTT. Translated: CASSFNMRGDQPQHF.

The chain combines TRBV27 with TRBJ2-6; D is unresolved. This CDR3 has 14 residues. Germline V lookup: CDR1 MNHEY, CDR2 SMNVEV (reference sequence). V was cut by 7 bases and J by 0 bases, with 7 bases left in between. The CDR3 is CASNVHSGANVLTF. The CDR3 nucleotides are TGTGCCAGCAACGTGCACTCTGGGGCCAACGTCCTGACTTTC. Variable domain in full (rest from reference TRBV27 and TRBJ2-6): EAQVTQNPRYLITVTGKKLTVTCSQNMNHEYMSWYRQDPGLGLRQIYYSMNVEVTDKGDVPEGYKVSRKEKRNFPLILESPSPNQTSLYFCASNVHSGANVLTFGAGSRLTVL.

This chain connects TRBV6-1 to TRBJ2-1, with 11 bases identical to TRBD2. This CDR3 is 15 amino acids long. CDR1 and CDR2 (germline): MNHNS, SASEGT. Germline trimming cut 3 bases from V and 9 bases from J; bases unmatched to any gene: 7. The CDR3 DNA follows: TGTGCCAGCAGTGATGCTAGCGGGAGGCCTAGTGAGCAGTTCTTC. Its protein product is CASSDASGRPSEQFF.

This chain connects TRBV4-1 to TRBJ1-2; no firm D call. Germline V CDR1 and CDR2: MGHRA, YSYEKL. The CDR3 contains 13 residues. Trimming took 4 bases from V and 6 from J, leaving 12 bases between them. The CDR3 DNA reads TGCGCCAGCAGCCCGGTCGGAGGCGATGGCTACACCTTC. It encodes CASSPVGGDGYTF.

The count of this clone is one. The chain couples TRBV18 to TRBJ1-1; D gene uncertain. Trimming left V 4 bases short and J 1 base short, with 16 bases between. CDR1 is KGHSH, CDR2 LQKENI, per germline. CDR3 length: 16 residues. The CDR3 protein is CASSLFRRHWNTEAFF. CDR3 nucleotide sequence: TGTGCCAGCTCACTTTTCCGAAGACATTGGAACACTGAAGCTTTCTTT.

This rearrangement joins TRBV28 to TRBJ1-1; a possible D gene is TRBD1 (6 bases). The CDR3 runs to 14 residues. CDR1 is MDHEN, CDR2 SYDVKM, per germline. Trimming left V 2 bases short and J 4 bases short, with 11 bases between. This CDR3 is CASSLSFRGTEAFF. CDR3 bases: TGTGCCAGCAGTTTAAGCTTCAGGGGCACTGAAGCTTTCTTT.

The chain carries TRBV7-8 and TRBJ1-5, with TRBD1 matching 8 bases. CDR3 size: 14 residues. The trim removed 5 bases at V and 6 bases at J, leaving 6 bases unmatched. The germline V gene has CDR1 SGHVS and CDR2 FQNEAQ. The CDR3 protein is CASSATGVSQPQHF. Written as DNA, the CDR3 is TGTGCCAGCAGCGCGACAGGGGTCTCTCAGCCCCAGCATTTT. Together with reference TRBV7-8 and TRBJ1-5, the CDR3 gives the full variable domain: GAGVSQSPRYKVAKRGQDVALRCDPISGHVSLFWYQQALGQGPEFLTYFQNEAQLDKSGLPSDRFFAERPEGSVSTLKIQRTQQEDSAVYLCASSATGVSQPQHFGDGTRLSIL.

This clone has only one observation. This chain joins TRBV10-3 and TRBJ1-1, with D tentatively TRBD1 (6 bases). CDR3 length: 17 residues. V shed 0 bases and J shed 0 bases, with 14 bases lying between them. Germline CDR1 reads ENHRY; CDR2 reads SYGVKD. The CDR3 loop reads CAISESFGGRVNTEAFF. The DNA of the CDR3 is TGTGCCATCAGTGAGTCCTTCGGGGGCAGGGTGAACACTGAAGCTTTCTTT.

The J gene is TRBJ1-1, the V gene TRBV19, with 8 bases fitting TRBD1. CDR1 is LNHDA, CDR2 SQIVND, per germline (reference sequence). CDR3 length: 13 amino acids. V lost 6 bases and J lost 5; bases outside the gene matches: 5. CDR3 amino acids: CASRTNRGTEAFF. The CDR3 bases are TGTGCCAGTAGGACTAACAGGGGGACTGAAGCTTTCTTT.

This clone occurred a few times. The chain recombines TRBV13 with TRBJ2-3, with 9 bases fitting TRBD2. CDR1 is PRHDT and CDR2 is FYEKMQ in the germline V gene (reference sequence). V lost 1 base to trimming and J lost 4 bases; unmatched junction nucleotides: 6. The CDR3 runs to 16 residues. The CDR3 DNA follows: TGTGCCAGCAGCTTAGAAGGGGCGGGAGGGCCAGATACGCAGTATTTT. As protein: CASSLEGAGGPDTQYF.

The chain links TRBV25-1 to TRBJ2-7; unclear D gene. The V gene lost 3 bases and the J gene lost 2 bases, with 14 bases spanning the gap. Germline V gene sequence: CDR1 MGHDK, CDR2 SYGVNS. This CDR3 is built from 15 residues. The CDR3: CASSDLGTEPYEQYF. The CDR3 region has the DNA TGTGCCAGCAGTGATTTAGGTACAGAACCCTACGAGCAGTACTTC.

The CDR3 DNA sequence: TGTGCCAGCAGTGTTGCCGGGCTCACTGAAGCTTTCTTT. Encoded protein: CASSVAGLTEAFF. The chain combines TRBV27 with TRBJ1-1, with D unclear. Germline CDR1 is MNHEY and CDR2 is SMNVEV (reference sequence). V was shortened by 5 bases and J by 4 bases, with 11 bases between the two germline ends. This CDR3 is 13 amino acids long.

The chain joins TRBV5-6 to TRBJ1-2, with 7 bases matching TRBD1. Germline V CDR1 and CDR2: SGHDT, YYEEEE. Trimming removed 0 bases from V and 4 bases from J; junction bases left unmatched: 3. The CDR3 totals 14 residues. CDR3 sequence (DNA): TGTGCCAGCAGCTTGGAAGGGGGCGGCTATGGCTACACCTTC. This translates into CASSLEGGGYGYTF.

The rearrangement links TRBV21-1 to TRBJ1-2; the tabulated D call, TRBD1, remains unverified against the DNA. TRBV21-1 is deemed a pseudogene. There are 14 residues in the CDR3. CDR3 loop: CASSNRDRGSGYTF. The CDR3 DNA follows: TGTGCCAGCAGCAACAGGGACAGGGGATCTGGCTACACCTTC.

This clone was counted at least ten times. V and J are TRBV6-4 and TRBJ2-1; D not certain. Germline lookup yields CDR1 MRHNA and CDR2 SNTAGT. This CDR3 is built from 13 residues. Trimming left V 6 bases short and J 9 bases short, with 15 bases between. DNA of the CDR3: TGTGCCAGCAGCGCGACGGATTTGGGTGAGCAGTTCTTC. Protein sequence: CASSATDLGEQFF.

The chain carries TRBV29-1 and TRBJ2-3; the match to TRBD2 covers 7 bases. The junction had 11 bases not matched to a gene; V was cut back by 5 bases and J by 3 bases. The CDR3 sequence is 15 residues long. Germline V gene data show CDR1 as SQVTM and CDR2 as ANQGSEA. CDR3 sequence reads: CSVLGKGGRTDTQYF. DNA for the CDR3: TGCAGCGTTTTGGGGAAGGGCGGGAGAACAGATACGCAGTATTTT.

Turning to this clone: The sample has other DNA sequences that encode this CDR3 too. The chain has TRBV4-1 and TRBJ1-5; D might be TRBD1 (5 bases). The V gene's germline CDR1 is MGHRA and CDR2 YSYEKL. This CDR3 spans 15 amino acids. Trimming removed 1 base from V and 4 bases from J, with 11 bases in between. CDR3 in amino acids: CASSQVRGSNQPQHF. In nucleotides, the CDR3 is TGCGCCAGCAGCCAAGTTAGGGGATCGAATCAGCCCCAGCATTTT.

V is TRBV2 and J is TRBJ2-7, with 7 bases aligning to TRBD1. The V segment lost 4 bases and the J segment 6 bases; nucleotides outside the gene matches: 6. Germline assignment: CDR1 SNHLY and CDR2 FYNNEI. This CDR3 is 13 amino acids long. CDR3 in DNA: TGTGCCAGCAGTGTCTACAGGGGTCGCGAGCAGTACTTC. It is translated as CASSVYRGREQYF.

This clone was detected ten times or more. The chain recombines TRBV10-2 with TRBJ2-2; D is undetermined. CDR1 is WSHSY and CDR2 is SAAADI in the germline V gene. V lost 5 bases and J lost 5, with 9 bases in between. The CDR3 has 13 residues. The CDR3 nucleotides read TGCGCCAGCAGTCTATCCGAGACCGGGGAGCTGTTTTTT. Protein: CASSLSETGELFF.

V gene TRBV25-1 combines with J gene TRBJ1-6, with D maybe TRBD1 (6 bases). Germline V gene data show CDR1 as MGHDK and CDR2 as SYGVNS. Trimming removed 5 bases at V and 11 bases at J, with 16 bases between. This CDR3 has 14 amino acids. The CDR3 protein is CASSRGAETAPLHF. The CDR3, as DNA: TGTGCCAGCAGTCGGGGGGCAGAAACGGCACCCCTCCACTTT.

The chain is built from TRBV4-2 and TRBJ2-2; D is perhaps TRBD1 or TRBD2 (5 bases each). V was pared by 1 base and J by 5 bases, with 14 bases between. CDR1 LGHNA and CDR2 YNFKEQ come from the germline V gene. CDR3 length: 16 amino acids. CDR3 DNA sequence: TGTGCCAGCAGCCAAGTGGTCGGGAAGGGGACCGGGGAGCTGTTTTTT. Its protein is CASSQVVGKGTGELFF.

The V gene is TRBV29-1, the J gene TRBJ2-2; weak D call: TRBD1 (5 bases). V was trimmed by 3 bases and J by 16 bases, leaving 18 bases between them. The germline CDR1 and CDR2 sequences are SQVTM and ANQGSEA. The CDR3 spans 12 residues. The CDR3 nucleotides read TGCAGCGTTGAGTCTGGGGCGGAAGGACCGTTTTTT. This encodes CSVESGAEGPFF.

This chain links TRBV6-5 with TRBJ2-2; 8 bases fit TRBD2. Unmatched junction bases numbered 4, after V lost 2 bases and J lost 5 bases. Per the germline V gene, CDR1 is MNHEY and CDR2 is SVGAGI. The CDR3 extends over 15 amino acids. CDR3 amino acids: CASSYLSGRTGELFF. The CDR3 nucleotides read TGTGCCAGCAGTTACCTGAGCGGGAGAACCGGGGAGCTGTTTTTT.